This paragraph covers one T cell receptor (beta chain) sequence. The data originate from a study of T cells after yellow fever vaccination. UMIs were added to TCR cDNA along with a universal primer site when it was made by 5'RACE template switching. TCRdb itself ran the 5' RACE reads through MiXCR, one entry per CDR3 protein. The profile shows some 600,000 distinct CDR3 sequences, roughly an eighth of them singletons. Specimen: PBMCs, collected on the day of the yellow fever booster vaccination. This TCR was sampled from a man aged 25 to 40 who received the YFV17D yellow fever vaccine.

CDR3 DNA: TGCAGCGTTGGTTTAGTAGGGACTAGCGGGAGGCCCCCCTTCTTC. Protein product: CSVGLVGTSGRPPFF. The V and J genes are TRBV29-1 and TRBJ2-1; TRBD2 agrees at 15 bases. The ends lost 4 bases at V and 16 bases at J; junction bases unmatched: 14. Germline assignment: CDR1 SQVTM and CDR2 ANQGSEA. The CDR3 runs 15 residues.